This T cell receptor (beta chain) came from a study of TIL therapy for anti-PD-1-resistant metastatic lung cancer listed by TCRdb under 2021. Regarding the study in general: Tumors were collected before any PD-1/PD-L1 blockade, after which patients were given nivolumab, and patients who progressed were given lymphodepletion, an infusion of expanded TIL and IL-2. Enrolled patients had a median age of roughly 50 years (range about 38-75) and a median tumor PD-L1 proportion score of approximately 6.2%. Most of the cohort had lung adenocarcinoma, a few tumors were EGFR-mutant and two were ALK-rearranged, and half of the patients were current or former smokers. Across the cohort, whole-exome sequencing showed a median non-synonymous tumor mutation burden of approximately 1.5 mutations per megabase. T cell receptor beta sequencing of tumor and peripheral blood served to follow clonotypes across the tumor, the expanded TIL product, and serial blood samples. Overall study results and their limits: Generalizability was limited because the cohort was highly selected, with more treatment-naive, never-smoker and oncogene-addicted patients included than is typical. The baseline peripheral repertoire was partially replaced by infused TIL clonotypes, which then decayed over months, and no apparent association between persistence and response was found. The study protocol defined all tumor marker inferences as exploratory.

TCR beta CDR3 regions were amplified from genomic DNA by bias-controlled multiplex PCR with the immunoSEQ v3 hsTCRB kit. The TCR libraries were sequenced on an Illumina NextSeq 500 to 1.5 million to 2.5 million read pairs for survey level or about 4.5-6 million read pairs for deep level. Concerning the study's data processing: V, D and J genes were assigned, non-productive sequences were removed, and clonality was reported by immunoSEQ Analyzer software. Repertoires were compared using productive Simpson clonality and Morisita overlap index of productive TRB rearrangements between infused TIL and blood. For each clone in blood, the absolute clonotype count was estimated by multiplying the lymphocyte count by the CD3+ fraction and by the clone's productive frequency. The clones in this table, taken by TCRdb from immuneACCESS, are in-frame only. Not every clone is retained; where verified, under half of the shortfall comes from an unresolved V gene, and the cause of the rest is unknown. D and trimming were read from the DNA, whereas the V and J calls and clone size are those reported in that table. This sample lists approximately 22,000 clones; 70% to 80% were detected once. The top ten clonotypes cover roughly 1.9% of the sample.

This sample's time point label indicates: pre-treatment sample, taken before nivolumab and TIL therapy. Adults with stage 4 NSCLC were enrolled in a dual-center phase I trial from 2017 to early 2020. The samples were drawn from an open-label, single-arm phase I trial testing tumor-infiltrating lymphocyte therapy combined with nivolumab in advanced non-small cell lung cancer. Blood mononuclear cells were isolated from EDTA tubes by Ficoll gradient and were snap-frozen as pellets, and DNA was extracted with a Qiagen mini-prep kit. This clone has a handful of counts. Its antigen specificity is not known. No base quality values were provided; no much bigger clone lies one nucleotide off. V loses 2 bases of germline sequence and J loses 10 bases, and the interval between the two ends is 15 bases. Reading the germline V gene (reference sequence) gives CDR1 GTSNPN and CDR2 SVGIG. The CDR3 measures 13 amino acids from cysteine to phenylalanine. Kept here is only the CDR3 DNA, which spans 39 bases and is read in frame from base 1.

Rearrangement joined TRBV30 to TRBJ1-5; no confident D gene assignment can be made. The sequence was collected from a person aged 25 to 80 with non-small cell lung cancer. The sequencing used blood, collected at baseline. The CDR3 amino acid sequence is: CAWSRIGNLPQHF. The nucleotide sequence is TGTGCCTGGAGTAGGATCGGAAATCTCCCCCAGCATTTT.